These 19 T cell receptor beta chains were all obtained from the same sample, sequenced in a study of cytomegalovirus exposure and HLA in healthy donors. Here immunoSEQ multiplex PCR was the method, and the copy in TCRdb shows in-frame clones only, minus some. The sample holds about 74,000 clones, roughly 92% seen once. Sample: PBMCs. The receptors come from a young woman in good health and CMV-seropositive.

CDR3 DNA: TGCGCCAGCAGCTTGGCCGGGGGTGGAAACACCATATATTTT. Amino acids: CASSLAGGGNTIYF. The chain has TRBV5-1 and TRBJ1-3; a weak D match, TRBD1 (5 bases). Trimming left V 0 bases short and J 3 bases short, with 7 bases between. This CDR3 is built from 14 residues. Germline lookup yields CDR1 SGHRS and CDR2 YFSETQ. The full variable domain, its missing parts supplied by reference TRBV5-1 and TRBJ1-3, is KAGVTQTPRYLIKTRGQQVTLSCSPISGHRSVSWYQQTPGQGLQFLFEYFSETQRNKGNFPGRFSGRQFSNSRSEMNVSTLELGDSALYLCASSLAGGGNTIYFGEGSWLTVV.

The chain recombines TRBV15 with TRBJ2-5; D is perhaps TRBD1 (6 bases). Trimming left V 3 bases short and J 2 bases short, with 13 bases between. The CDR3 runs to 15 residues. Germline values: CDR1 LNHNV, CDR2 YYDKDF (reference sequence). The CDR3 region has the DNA TGTGCCACCAGCAGGGGGACATTGCCTCAAGAGACCCAGTACTTC. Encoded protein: CATSRGTLPQETQYF.

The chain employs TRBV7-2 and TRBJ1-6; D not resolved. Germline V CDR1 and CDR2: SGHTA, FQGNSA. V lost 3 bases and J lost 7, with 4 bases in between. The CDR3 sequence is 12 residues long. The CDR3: CASSFYNSPLHF. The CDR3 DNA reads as TGTGCCAGCAGCTTCTACAATTCACCCCTCCACTTT.

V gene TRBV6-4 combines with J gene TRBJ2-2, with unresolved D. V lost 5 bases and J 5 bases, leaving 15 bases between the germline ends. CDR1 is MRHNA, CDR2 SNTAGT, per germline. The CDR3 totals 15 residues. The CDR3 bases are TGTGCCAGCAGTTCCGGGTCCACCGGGACCGGGGAGCTGTTTTTT. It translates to CASSSGSTGTGELFF.

CDR3 in DNA: TGTGCCAGCACCACCACGACAGCCTACTATGGCTACACCTTC. As protein: CASTTTTAYYGYTF. The chain uses TRBV6-1 and TRBJ1-2; TRBD1 is a possible D gene (5 bases). CDR1 is MNHNS and CDR2 is SASEGT in the germline V gene. V was cut by 7 bases and J by 3 bases, with 15 bases left in between. CDR3 size: 14 residues.

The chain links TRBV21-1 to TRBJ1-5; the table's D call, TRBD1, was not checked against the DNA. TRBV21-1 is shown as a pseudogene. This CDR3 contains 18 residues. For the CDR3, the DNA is TGTGCCAGCAGCAATTTAATCCAGGAGGGACAGAGCAATCAGCCCCAGCATTTT. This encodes CASSNLIQEGQSNQPQHF.

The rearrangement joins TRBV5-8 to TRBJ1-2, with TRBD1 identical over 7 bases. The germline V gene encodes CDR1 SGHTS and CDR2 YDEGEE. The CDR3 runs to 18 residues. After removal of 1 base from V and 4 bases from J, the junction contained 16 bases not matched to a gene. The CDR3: CASSLSGVWQGGFYGYTF. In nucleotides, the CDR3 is TGTGCCAGCAGCTTGAGCGGCGTGTGGCAGGGGGGATTCTATGGCTACACCTTC.

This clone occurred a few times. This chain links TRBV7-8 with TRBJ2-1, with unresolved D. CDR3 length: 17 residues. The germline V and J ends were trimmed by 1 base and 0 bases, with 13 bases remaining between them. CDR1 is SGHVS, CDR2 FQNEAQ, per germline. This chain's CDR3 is CASSLDDFLSSYNEQFF. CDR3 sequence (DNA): TGTGCCAGCAGCTTAGACGACTTCCTCAGCTCCTACAATGAGCAGTTCTTC.

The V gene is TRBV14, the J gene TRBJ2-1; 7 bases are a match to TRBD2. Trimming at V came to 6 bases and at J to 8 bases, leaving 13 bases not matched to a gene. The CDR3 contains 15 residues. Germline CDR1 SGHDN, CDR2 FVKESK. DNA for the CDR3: TGTGCCAGCAGGCTAGGTGGACTAGTCTCGGATGAGCAGTTCTTC. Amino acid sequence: CASRLGGLVSDEQFF. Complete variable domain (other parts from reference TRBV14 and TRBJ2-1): EAGVTQFPSHSVIEKGQTVTLRCDPISGHDNLYWYRRVMGKEIKFLLHFVKESKQDESGMPNNRFLAERTGGTYSTLKVQPAELEDSGVYFCASRLGGLVSDEQFFGPGTRLTVL.

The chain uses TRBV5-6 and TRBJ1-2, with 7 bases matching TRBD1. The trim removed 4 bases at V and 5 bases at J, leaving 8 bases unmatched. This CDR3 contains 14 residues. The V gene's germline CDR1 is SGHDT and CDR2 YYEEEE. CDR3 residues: CASSLGQYFYGYTF. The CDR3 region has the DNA TGTGCCAGCAGCCTGGGACAGTATTTTTATGGCTACACCTTC.

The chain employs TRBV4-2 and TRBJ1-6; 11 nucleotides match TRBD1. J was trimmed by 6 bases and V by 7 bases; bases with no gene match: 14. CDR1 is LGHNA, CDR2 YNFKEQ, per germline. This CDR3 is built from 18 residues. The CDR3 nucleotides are TGTGCCAGCACCTCAAGGACCGGGACAGGGGGTATTAATTCACCCCTCCACTTT. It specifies CASTSRTGTGGINSPLHF.

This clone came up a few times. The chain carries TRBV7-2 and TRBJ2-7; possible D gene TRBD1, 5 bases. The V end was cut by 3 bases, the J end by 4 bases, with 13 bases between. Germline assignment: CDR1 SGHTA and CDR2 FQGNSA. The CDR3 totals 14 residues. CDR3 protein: CASSLGLGYYEQYF. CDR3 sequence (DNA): TGTGCCAGCAGCTTGGGGCTTGGATATTACGAGCAGTACTTC.

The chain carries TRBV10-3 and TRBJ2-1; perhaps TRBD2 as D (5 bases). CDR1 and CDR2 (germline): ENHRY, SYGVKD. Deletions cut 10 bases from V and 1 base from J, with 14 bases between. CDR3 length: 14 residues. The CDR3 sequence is CATTSDLSYNEQFF. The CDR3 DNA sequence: TGTGCCACTACTTCGGACTTGTCCTACAATGAGCAGTTCTTC.

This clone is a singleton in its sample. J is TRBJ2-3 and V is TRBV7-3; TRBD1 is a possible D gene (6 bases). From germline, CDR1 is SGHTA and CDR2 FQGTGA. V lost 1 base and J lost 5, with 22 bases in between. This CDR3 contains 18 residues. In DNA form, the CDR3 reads TGTGCCAGCAGCTTAAACCCTCTACCGACAGGTAAGGAAGATACGCAGTATTTT. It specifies CASSLNPLPTGKEDTQYF.

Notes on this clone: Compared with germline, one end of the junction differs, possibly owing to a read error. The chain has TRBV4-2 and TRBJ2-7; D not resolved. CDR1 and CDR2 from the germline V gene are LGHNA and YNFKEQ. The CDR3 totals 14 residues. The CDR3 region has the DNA TGTGCCAGCAGCCAAGATTACGCGGCTCGGCAAGAGGACTTC. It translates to CASSQDYAARQEDF.

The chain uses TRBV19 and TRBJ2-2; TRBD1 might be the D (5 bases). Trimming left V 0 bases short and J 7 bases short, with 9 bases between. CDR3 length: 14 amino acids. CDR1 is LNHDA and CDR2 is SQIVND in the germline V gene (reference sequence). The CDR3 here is CASSIDQGVGELFF. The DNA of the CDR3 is TGTGCCAGTAGTATAGATCAAGGGGTCGGGGAGCTGTTTTTT. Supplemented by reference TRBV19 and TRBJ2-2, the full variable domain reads DGGITQSPKYLFRKEGQNVTLSCEQNLNHDAMYWYRQDPGQGLRLIYYSQIVNDFQKGDIAEGYSVSREKKESFPLTVTSAQKNPTAFYLCASSIDQGVGELFFGEGSRLTVL.

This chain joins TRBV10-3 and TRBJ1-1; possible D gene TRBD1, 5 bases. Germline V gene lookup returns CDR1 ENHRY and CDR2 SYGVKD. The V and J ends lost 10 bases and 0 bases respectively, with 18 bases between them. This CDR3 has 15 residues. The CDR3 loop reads CASAGVGGLNTEAFF. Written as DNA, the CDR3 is TGTGCCAGTGCGGGGGTGGGGGGATTGAACACTGAAGCTTTCTTT.

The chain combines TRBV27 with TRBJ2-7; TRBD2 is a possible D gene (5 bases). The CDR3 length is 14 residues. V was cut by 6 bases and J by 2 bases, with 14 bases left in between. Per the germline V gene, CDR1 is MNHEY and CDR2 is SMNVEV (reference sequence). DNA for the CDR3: TGTGCCAGCAGGGGTAGAGGGAGCCCCTACGAGCAGTACTTC. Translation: CASRGRGSPYEQYF.

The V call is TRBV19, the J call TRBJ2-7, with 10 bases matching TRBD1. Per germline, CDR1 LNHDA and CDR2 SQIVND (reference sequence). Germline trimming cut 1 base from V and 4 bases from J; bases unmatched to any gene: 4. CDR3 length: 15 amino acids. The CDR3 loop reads CASSIAGTGVYEQYF. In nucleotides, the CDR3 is TGTGCCAGTAGTATAGCCGGGACAGGGGTGTACGAGCAGTACTTC.